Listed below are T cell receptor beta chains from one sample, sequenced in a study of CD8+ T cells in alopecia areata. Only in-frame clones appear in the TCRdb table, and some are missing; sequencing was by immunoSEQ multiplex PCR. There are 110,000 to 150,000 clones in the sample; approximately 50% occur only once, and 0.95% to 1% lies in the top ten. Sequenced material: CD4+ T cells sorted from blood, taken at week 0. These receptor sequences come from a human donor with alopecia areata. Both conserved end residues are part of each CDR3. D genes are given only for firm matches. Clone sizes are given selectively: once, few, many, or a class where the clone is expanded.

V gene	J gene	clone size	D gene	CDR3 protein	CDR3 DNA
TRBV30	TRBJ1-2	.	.	CAWSTFYGYTF	TGTGCCTGGAGTACGTTCTATGGCTACACCTTC
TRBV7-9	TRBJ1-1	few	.	CASSLDTEAFF	TGTGCCAGCAGTCTAGATACTGAAGCTTTCTTT
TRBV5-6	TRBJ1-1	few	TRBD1	CASRLQGANTEAFF	TGTGCCAGCAGGTTACAGGGGGCGAACACTGAAGCTTTCTTT
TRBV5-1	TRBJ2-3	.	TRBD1	CASSGWTGGVTQYF	TGCGCCAGCAGCGGCTGGACAGGGGGCGTTACGCAGTATTTT
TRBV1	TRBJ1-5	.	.	CTSSQDHSRGHHSNQPQHF	TGCACCAGCAGCCAAGATCATAGCAGGGGGCACCATAGCAATCAGCCCCAGCATTTT
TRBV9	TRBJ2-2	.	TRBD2	CASSAAGTSGSKDGELFF	TGTGCCAGCAGCGCCGCCGGGACTAGCGGGAGTAAGGACGGGGAGCTGTTTTTT
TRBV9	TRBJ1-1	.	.	CASTASLNTEAFF	TGTGCCAGCACAGCCTCCCTGAACACTGAAGCTTTCTTT
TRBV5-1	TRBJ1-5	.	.	CASSFGGDQPQHF	TGCGCCAGCAGCTTTGGGGGTGATCAGCCCCAGCATTTT
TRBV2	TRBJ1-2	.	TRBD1	CASSEMDRDYGYTF	TGTGCCAGCAGTGAAATGGACAGGGACTATGGCTACACCTTC
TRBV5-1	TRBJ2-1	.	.	CASTSGSGGAYNEQFF	TGCGCCAGCACCTCGGGGAGTGGGGGAGCCTACAATGAGCAGTTCTTC
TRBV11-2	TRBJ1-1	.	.	CASSLGNGGTEAFF	TGTGCCAGCAGCTTAGGTAATGGGGGCACTGAAGCTTTCTTT
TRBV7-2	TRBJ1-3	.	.	CASSLERTLSGNTIYF	TGTGCCAGCAGCCTAGAGCGGACCCTCTCTGGAAACACCATATATTTT
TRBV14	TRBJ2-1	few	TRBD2	CASSQYSGRGNEQFF	TGTGCCAGCAGCCAATATAGCGGGAGGGGCAATGAGCAGTTCTTC
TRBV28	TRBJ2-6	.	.	CASSPTGPSGANVLTF	TGTGCCAGCAGTCCGACAGGCCCTTCTGGGGCCAACGTCCTGACTTTC
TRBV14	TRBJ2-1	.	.	CASSQRLAQGNEQFF	TGTGCCAGCAGCCAACGGCTAGCCCAGGGCAATGAGCAGTTCTTC
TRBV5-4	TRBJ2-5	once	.	CASSLAGYDGETQYF	TGTGCCAGCAGCTTGGCGGGCTACGACGGTGAGACCCAGTACTTC
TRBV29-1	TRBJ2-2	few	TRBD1	CSVKKGDRATGELFF	TGCAGCGTTAAAAAGGGGGACAGGGCCACCGGGGAGCTGTTTTTT
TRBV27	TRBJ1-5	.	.	CASSLSARVGQPQHF	TGTGCCAGCAGTTTATCAGCCAGGGTGGGTCAGCCCCAGCATTTT
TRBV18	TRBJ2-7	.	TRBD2	CASSPSGSGGEQYF	TGTGCCAGCTCACCGAGCGGGAGTGGGGGCGAGCAGTACTTC
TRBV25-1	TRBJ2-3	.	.	CASRPGSEDTQYF	TGTGCCAGCAGACCTGGGTCCGAAGATACGCAGTATTTT
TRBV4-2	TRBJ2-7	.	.	CASSQDLLGISYEQYF	TGTGCCAGCAGCCAAGACTTACTCGGGATCTCCTACGAGCAGTACTTC
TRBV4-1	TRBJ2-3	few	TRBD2	CASSHLATSGSPDTQYF	TGCGCCAGCAGCCACCTGGCGACTAGCGGGAGCCCAGATACGCAGTATTTT
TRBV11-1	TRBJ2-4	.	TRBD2	CASSREGTGVNIQYF	TGTGCCAGCAGCCGGGAGGGGACGGGGGTTAACATTCAGTACTTC
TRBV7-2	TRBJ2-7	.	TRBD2	CASSPTAGGTYEQYF	TGTGCCAGCAGCCCAACAGCGGGGGGAACCTACGAGCAGTACTTC
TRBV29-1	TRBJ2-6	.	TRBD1	CSVGAGGAAGANVLTF	TGCAGCGTTGGGGCAGGGGGCGCGGCTGGGGCCAACGTCCTGACTTTC
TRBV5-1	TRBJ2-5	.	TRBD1	CASSPLGTAQETQYF	TGCGCCAGCAGCCCCCTGGGGACAGCCCAAGAGACCCAGTACTTC
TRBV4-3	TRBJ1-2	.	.	CASSQEDTGHYGYTF	TGCGCCAGCAGCCAAGAGGACACAGGGCACTATGGCTACACCTTC
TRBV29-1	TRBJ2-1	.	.	CSSSRGSSYNEQFF	TGCAGCTCCTCCCGGGGAAGCTCCTACAATGAGCAGTTCTTC
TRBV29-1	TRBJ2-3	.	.	CSGQNADTQYF	TGCAGCGGCCAGAATGCAGATACGCAGTATTTT
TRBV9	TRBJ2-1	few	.	CASSLNTAEQFF	TGTGCCAGCAGCTTGAATACCGCGGAGCAGTTCTTC
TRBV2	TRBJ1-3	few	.	CASSEPGLGNTIYF	TGTGCCAGCAGTGAGCCGGGACTCGGAAACACCATATATTTT
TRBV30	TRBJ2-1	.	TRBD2	CAWSPSMVAGDYNEQFF	TGTGCCTGGAGTCCTTCCATGGTAGCGGGAGACTACAATGAGCAGTTCTTC